This entry lists 18 T cell receptor beta chains sequenced from one sample in a study of identical twins. Each CDR3 protein gets one entry after TCRdb re-called the 5' RACE reads with MiXCR. The sample holds approximately 670,000 distinct CDR3 sequences, 6.1% seen once. The sequenced sample was naive T cells sorted from blood. These receptors were collected from a man aged 18 to 35 in good health.

In this sample, this clonotype turned up many times. In DNA form, the CDR3 reads TGCGCCAGCAGCTTGTTCAGGGGACGAGATACGCAGTATTTT. Protein: CASSLFRGRDTQYF. This sequence joins TRBV5-1 and TRBJ2-3; D perhaps matches TRBD1 (6 bases). Trimming pared 1 base from V and 5 bases from J, leaving 11 bases between. Germline CDR1 reads SGHRS; CDR2 reads YFSETQ. CDR3 size: 14 residues.

The V call is TRBV6-1, the J call TRBJ2-1, with D possibly TRBD2 on 5 matching bases. Trimming cost V 6 bases and J 0 bases, with 15 bases left between them. This CDR3 spans 16 amino acids. Germline V CDR1 and CDR2: MNHNS, SASEGT. DNA for the CDR3: TGTGCCAGCAGGGGGATGCGGGTGCTCTCCTACAATGAGCAGTTCTTC. Its protein is CASRGMRVLSYNEQFF.

This clonotype was observed at least ten times. V usage is TRBV20-1 and J usage is TRBJ2-2, with a tentative D call TRBD1 (5 bases). The CDR3 has 15 amino acids. V gave up 4 bases and J gave up 3 bases, with 15 bases separating them. Germline CDR1 DFQATT, CDR2 SNEGSKA (reference sequence). CDR3 amino acids: CSANSRQSYTGELFF. The CDR3 DNA is TGCAGTGCTAACTCCCGACAGAGCTACACCGGGGAGCTGTTTTTT.

This clonotype was detected many times. The gene calls are TRBV29-1 and TRBJ2-4; 9 bases are shared with TRBD1. Germline V CDR1 and CDR2: SQVTM, ANQGSEA. Unmatched junction bases numbered 4, after V lost 6 bases and J lost 1 base. CDR3 size: 14 residues. The chain's CDR3 is CSVRDRDAKNIQYF. The CDR3 region has the DNA TGCAGCGTCCGGGACAGGGACGCCAAAAACATTCAGTACTTC.

This clonotype has more than one count but fewer than ten. This sequence joins TRBV29-1 and TRBJ1-2; possibly TRBD1 for D (6 bases). Germline CDR1 and CDR2: SQVTM and ANQGSEA. V was clipped by 3 bases and J by 4 bases, with 12 bases between them. The CDR3 runs 13 residues. The CDR3 region is CSVDNDRTYGYTF. The CDR3 coding sequence is TGCAGCGTTGATAACGACAGGACCTATGGCTACACCTTC.

This clonotype was counted at least ten times. This chain uses TRBV7-2 with TRBJ2-7; 10 bases map to TRBD2. The CDR3 is made up of 14 amino acids. Germline lookup yields CDR1 SGHTA and CDR2 FQGNSA. Germline trimming cut 5 bases from V and 4 bases from J; bases unmatched to any gene: 5. CDR3 nucleotide sequence: TGTGCCAGCAGCCCCCGGACTAGCGGTTACGAGCAGTACGTC. This sequence encodes CASSPRTSGYEQYV.

The DNA of the CDR3 is TGCAGTGCTAGAGATCAGGGTGGCTACACCTTC. The encoded protein is CSARDQGGYTF. This chain connects TRBV20-1 to TRBJ1-2, with D possibly matching TRBD1 (5 bases). Trimming shortened V by 0 bases and J by 7 bases, and 6 bases separated the two germline ends. The CDR3 has 11 amino acids. Germline CDR1 DFQATT, CDR2 SNEGSKA (reference sequence).

This clonotype was seen a few times. The chain combines TRBV5-6 with TRBJ1-3; 7 bases are shared with TRBD1. The CDR3 is made up of 16 amino acids. The V and J ends lost 5 bases and 0 bases, in that order; junction bases with no gene match: 8. Germline loops: CDR1 SGHDT, CDR2 YYEEEE. The CDR3 DNA reads as TGTGCCAGCAGGCTTCAGGGGGTCGACTCTGGAAACACCATATATTTT. Amino acid sequence: CASRLQGVDSGNTIYF.

In this sample, this clonotype turned up many times. The rearrangement links TRBV20-1 to TRBJ2-5; possibly TRBD2 for D (7 bases). From germline, CDR1 is DFQATT and CDR2 SNEGSKA (reference sequence). This CDR3 has 16 residues. V dropped 6 bases and J dropped 4 bases, with 24 bases sitting between them. CDR3 coding DNA: TGCAGTGCCGAGGGGGGAGGACTAGGGGGTTTAGAGACCCAGTACTTC. Its protein is CSAEGGGLGGLETQYF.

This clonotype was observed many times. Here the CDR3 reads CATSRVAGTGETQYF. The CDR3 DNA follows: TGTGCCACCAGCAGAGTGGCAGGGACGGGAGAGACCCAGTACTTC. V and J are TRBV15 and TRBJ2-5; D assignment may be TRBD1 or TRBD2 (5 bases each). CDR3 length: 15 amino acids. Looked up from germline, CDR1 is LNHNV and CDR2 is YYDKDF (reference sequence). Trimming took 1 base from V and 4 from J, leaving 13 bases between them.

This clonotype occurred a few times. DNA of the CDR3: TGCGCCAGCAGCTTGTGGGGGACTAGTGAGGCCGGCCCCAACAATGAGCAGTTCTTC. Translating gives CASSLWGTSEAGPNNEQFF. This rearrangement joins TRBV5-1 to TRBJ2-1, with 8 bases aligning to TRBD2. Germline lookup yields CDR1 SGHRS and CDR2 YFSETQ. V lost 1 base and J lost 5; bases outside the gene matches: 17. The CDR3 loop spans 19 amino acids.

A few counts support this clonotype. The genes are TRBV29-1 and TRBJ2-2; the D is unclear. V was shortened by 4 bases and J by 1 base, with 4 bases between the two germline ends. CDR1 is SQVTM and CDR2 is ANQGSEA in the germline V gene. CDR3 length equals 12 residues. The CDR3 here is CSVVRNTGELFF. CDR3 nucleotide sequence: TGCAGCGTTGTGAGGAACACCGGGGAGCTGTTTTTT.

This clonotype was picked up many times. The rearrangement uses TRBV4-3 and TRBJ2-7; 9 positions match TRBD2. This CDR3 comprises 14 residues. J lost 3 bases, V lost 5 bases, and 5 bases had no gene match. Germline V gene lookup returns CDR1 LGHNA and CDR2 YSLEER. For the CDR3, the DNA is TGCGCCAGCAGCGTAGCGGGAGTTAACTACGAGCAGTACTTC. Protein: CASSVAGVNYEQYF.

This chain connects TRBV4-1 to TRBJ2-1; 10 nucleotides line up with TRBD2. The CDR3 loop spans 18 amino acids. V lost 4 bases to trimming and J lost 1 base; unmatched junction nucleotides: 10. Germline loops: CDR1 MGHRA, CDR2 YSYEKL. The CDR3 bases are TGCGCCAGCAGCCGGCAGGGGGCTAGCGGGAGTTCCTACAATGAGCAGTTCTTC. Protein sequence: CASSRQGASGSSYNEQFF.

This clonotype was counted at least ten times. The CDR3 DNA follows: TGTGCCAGCAGCGTAGTGGCGGGACAAGATACGCAGTATTTT. Protein sequence: CASSVVAGQDTQYF. The chain recombines TRBV9 with TRBJ2-3, with D perhaps being TRBD1 or TRBD2 (6 bases each). V shed 0 bases and J shed 5 bases, with 10 bases lying between them. Germline CDR1 reads SGDLS; CDR2 reads YYNGEE. The CDR3 length is 14 residues. Filled out from reference TRBV9 and TRBJ2-3, the complete variable domain reads DSGVTQTPKHLITATGQRVTLRCSPRSGDLSVYWYQQSLDQGLQFLIQYYNGEERAKGNILERFSAQQFPDLHSELNLSSLELGDSALYFCASSVVAGQDTQYFGPGTRLTVL.

V gene TRBV24-1 combines with J gene TRBJ1-1, with 9 bases matching TRBD1. The germline gives CDR1 KGHDR, CDR2 SFDVKD. J gave up 0 bases and V 9 bases, and 4 bases lay outside the gene matches. The length of the CDR3 is 14 residues. This chain's CDR3 is CATRDRDMNTEAFF. The CDR3 DNA sequence: TGTGCCACCCGGGACAGGGACATGAACACTGAAGCTTTCTTT.

Many counts were recorded for this clonotype. V and J are TRBV20-1 and TRBJ2-1; TRBD1 might be the D (7 bases). Between the trimmed V and J ends, which lost 6 bases and 0 bases, there was a span of 12 bases. This CDR3 comprises 14 residues. Germline V gene data show CDR1 as DFQATT and CDR2 as SNEGSKA (reference sequence). The CDR3 coding sequence is TGCAGTGCCAGGGGGGACAGCTCCTACAATGAGCAGTTCTTC. Translating gives CSARGDSSYNEQFF.

This clonotype was seen only a few times. The genes are TRBV11-2 and TRBJ2-7; maybe TRBD2 (5 bases). The CDR3 runs to 14 residues. The V and J ends lost 4 bases and 3 bases respectively, with 13 bases between them. Germline CDR1 SGHAT, CDR2 FQNNGV. The CDR3 spells CASSSGIGYYEQYF. CDR3 coding DNA: TGTGCCAGCAGCTCCGGGATAGGGTACTACGAGCAGTACTTC.